The clone carrying this T cell receptor beta chain was seen a handful of times. What it binds is unknown. These data originate in a study of blood T cells in healthy people across ages. Study-wide points: The unknown donor CMV status may have confounded expanded clonotype changes. The fall in TCR beta diversity per million T cells was roughly linear with age. Calculation of diversity from one million T cells yielded estimates considered to be underestimates.

With a J-beta primer mix and a sample-barcoded 5' primer, a second PCR ran roughly 6 to 11 cycles. Every sample gave at least 2.5 million paired-end reads containing CDR3. TCRdb passed the 5' RACE reads through MiXCR, listing each CDR3 protein once. The sample lists roughly 1.7 million distinct CDR3 sequences; approximately 32% were seen once. Trimming at V came to 6 bases and at J to 6 bases, leaving 10 bases not matched to a gene. The CDR3 loop spans 14 amino acids. Germline V gives CDR1 DFQATT, CDR2 SNEGSKA (reference sequence). The rearrangement uses TRBV20-1 and TRBJ2-1, with 8 bases matching TRBD2. Sequenced input: blood. The sequence was obtained from a woman aged 25 to 39 in good health. The CDR3 region has the DNA TGCAGTGCACCCGGACTAGCATTTTCCAATGAGCAGTTCTTC. It is translated as CSAPGLAFSNEQFF.